This T cell receptor (beta chain) comes out of a study of identical twins (dated by TCRdb to about 2016). For the wider study: To test whether fetal clonotypes persist, this study deep-sequenced TCR alpha and beta repertoires from monozygotic twins, from unrelated adults of various ages, and from cord blood. To rule out contamination, the twin experiments were replicated at different times with different library preparation protocols.

Only healthy Caucasian donors were included. The twin cohort comprised three pairs of female monozygotic twins, all aged roughly 18 to 29 years. Positive isolation kits from Invitrogen were used to isolate CD4+ and CD8+ T cell populations. The protocol used for the library was 5' RACE. These reads were obtained on an Illumina HiSeq 2000. Template switching added a universal primer binding site, and the final cDNA carried a unique molecular identifier that allowed TCR cDNA molecules to be counted accurately. First-strand cDNA for TCR alpha and beta chains was synthesized from specific primers in the conserved constant-segment region. To control for contamination, every cDNA library carried two barcodes: a SMART-Mk sample barcode plus Illumina barcodes. TruSeq adapter sequences and Illumina sample barcodes were added in two successive PCR steps. The TCR alpha and beta cDNA libraries were sequenced on the Illumina HiSeq platform using custom primers. In the paper's pipeline: MiGEC was used to process raw reads and extract unique molecular identifiers, and MiXCR was used to find CDR3 positions. Recombination models were inferred per individual with the repgenHMM and IGoR tools using an EM algorithm. The analysis of shared clonotypes was done with the tcR package in R, with sharing normalized by the product of cloneset sizes. To study raw recombination free of thymic and clonal selection effects, out-of-frame nonproductive sequences were analyzed. TCRdb redid the processing of the public reads, applying fastp at Q25 and MiXCR, and retained in-frame beta chains. Rows are combined by CDR3 protein, so each entry shows the most common genes and DNA. None of the V and J calls come from the authors' own analysis; TCRdb made them. Recorded for this sample are around 450,000 distinct CDR3 sequences; over 12% of them occurred a single time. The top ten constitute about 0.52% of the sample.

Including cysteine and phenylalanine, the CDR3 has 13 amino acids. Left in the record is the CDR3 DNA by itself, 39 bases read in frame from the first base. Trimming accounts for 7 bases at V and 4 bases at J, while the number of junction bases matched to no gene is 4. The germline V gene supplies CDR1 ENHRY and CDR2 SYGVKD. On the study overall, not on this receptor specifically: Because the same donors could not be followed over many years, the conclusions relied on cross-sectional statistical analysis. Compared with coincidental sharing between unrelated individuals, an excess of low generation-probability sequences was observed among out-of-frame TCR alpha sequences shared between twins. In monozygotic twins, out-of-frame TCR alpha sharing was systematically underestimated by recombination models, although the models agreed with sharing between unrelated individuals. A weaker excess of twin sharing was found in beta out-of-frame sequences because the signal-to-noise ratio was lowered by fewer shared sequences. Invariant T cells such as MAIT and iNKT could partly confound zero-insertion analyses, although diverse VJ usage argued against such confounding for most clonotypes. Abundant cord blood beta clonotypes had fewer insertions, young adult naive repertoires showed a similar but weaker trend, and memory repertoires showed no such trend.

Concerning this clonotype itself: Its antigen specificity is not known. Base qualities were left out, and no much larger clone turns up one base away.

The same data also contributed to another study, on yellow fever vaccine responses in identical twins. The second investigation adds: The authors reported that the T cell response to vaccination in identical twins appeared partly convergent and partly personalized. In the study, vaccine-responding T cell clones were precisely tracked in identical twins.

The sample consisted of CD4+ T cells sorted from blood. The receptor chain draws on TRBV10-3 and TRBJ2-3; 8 of the junction bases match TRBD2. The TCR was taken from a woman under 30 in good health. In nucleotides, the sequence is TGTGCCATCAATAGAGCGGGGGCAGATACGCAGTATTTT. The encoded protein is CAINRAGADTQYF.